One and the same sample provided the 20 T cell receptor beta chains below, sequenced in a study of T-cell reconstitution after alpha-beta-depleted transplantation in children. The TCRbeta library was prepared with unique molecular identifiers. From the PCR reads, TCRdb called clonotypes with MiXCR, one entry per CDR3 protein. The table records some 440,000 distinct CDR3 sequences, 15% to 20% of them present only once. The material was PBMCs, mostly from graft donor cells, obtained 360 days after TCRalphabeta/CD19-depleted stem cell transplant. All receptors derive from a boy under three years old who had a stem cell transplant for Wiskott-Aldrich syndrome, so the T cells may come from the graft donor.

V gene TRBV12-3 or TRBV12-4 combines with J gene TRBJ1-4, with a tentative D call TRBD1 (5 bases). Between the trimmed V and J ends, which lost 3 bases and 8 bases, there was a span of 10 bases. The CDR3 loop spans 13 amino acids. DNA for the CDR3: TGTGCCAGCAGTTTGACCAGGGTGGAAAAACTGTTTTTT. Amino acids: CASSLTRVEKLFF.

This clonotype was recorded a few times. CDR3 region: CASSFHPRGQDYNEQFF. The CDR3 DNA reads as TGTGCCAGCAGTTTCCATCCCAGGGGGCAGGACTACAATGAGCAGTTCTTC. This chain joins TRBV28 and TRBJ2-1; 8 nucleotides line up with TRBD1. This CDR3 has 17 amino acids. Germline CDR1 reads MDHEN; CDR2 reads SYDVKM. With 3 bases clipped from V and 3 bases from J, the junction kept 10 bases outside the gene matches.

There are a few counts of this clonotype. This chain uses TRBV15 with TRBJ2-7; 13 positions match TRBD2. CDR1 LNHNV and CDR2 YYDKDF come from the germline V gene (reference sequence). J gave up 3 bases and V 9 bases, and 11 bases lay outside the gene matches. The CDR3 has 16 residues. CDR3 region: CATASGTSGVFYEQYF. CDR3 bases: TGTGCCACTGCCTCCGGGACTAGCGGGGTTTTCTACGAGCAGTACTTC. The variable domain in full, with the rest retrieved from reference TRBV15 and TRBJ2-7, is DAMVIQNPRYQVTQFGKPVTLSCSQTLNHNVMYWYQQKSSQAPKLLFHYYDKDFNNEADTPDNFQSRRPNTSFCFLDIRSPGLGDTAMYLCATASGTSGVFYEQYFGPGTRLTVT.

This rearrangement joins TRBV5-1 to TRBJ2-7, with unresolved D. Germline CDR1 and CDR2: SGHRS and YFSETQ. Trimming left V 4 bases short and J 2 bases short, with 4 bases between. This CDR3 is 11 amino acids long. The CDR3 nucleotides are TGCGCCAGCAGCACCCCCTACGAGCAGTACTTC. It is translated as CASSTPYEQYF.

This clonotype was detected many times. The chain is built from TRBV3-1 and TRBJ2-6; D is undetermined. The CDR3 runs to 14 residues. In germline, CDR1 is LGHDT, CDR2 YNNKEL (reference sequence). V lost 6 bases to trimming and J lost 1 base, with 7 bases between them. The CDR3 DNA is TGTGCCAGCAGTCATAGTTCTGGGGCCAACGTCCTGACTTTC. Residues: CASSHSSGANVLTF.

This clonotype was detected only once. The V call is TRBV3-1, the J call TRBJ2-2; 11 bases are shared with TRBD2. The CDR3 is 16 amino acids. The V segment lost 1 base and the J segment 4 bases; nucleotides outside the gene matches: 2. Germline CDR1 reads LGHDT; CDR2 reads YNNKEL (reference sequence). The CDR3 nucleotides read TGTGCCAGCAGCCAAGGGCTAGCGGGGGGCACCGGGGAGCTGTTTTTT. Translating it yields CASSQGLAGGTGELFF.

This clonotype was seen more than once but under ten times. The gene calls are TRBV24-1 and TRBJ2-1; 10 bases align to TRBD2. The CDR3 consists of 16 residues. Trimming removed 3 bases from V and 7 bases from J; junction bases left unmatched: 8. CDR1 is KGHDR and CDR2 is SFDVKD in the germline V gene. The CDR3 is CATSDASGRARNEQFF. CDR3 in DNA: TGTGCCACCAGTGATGCAAGCGGGAGGGCCAGGAATGAGCAGTTCTTC.

V is TRBV15 and J is TRBJ2-7; D might be TRBD2 (5 bases). CDR1 LNHNV and CDR2 YYDKDF come from the germline V gene (reference sequence). V was shortened by 1 base and J by 6 bases, with 19 bases between the two germline ends. The CDR3 totals 16 residues. The CDR3 region has the DNA TGTGCCACCAGCAGAGGGGCAGGAGGCCCCAGCTCCGAGCAGTACTTC. Translated, it gives CATSRGAGGPSSEQYF.

This clonotype has just a few counts. J is TRBJ2-7 and V is TRBV13; 15 nucleotides line up with TRBD2. Germline values: CDR1 PRHDT, CDR2 FYEKMQ (reference sequence). The CDR3 runs to 19 residues. V dropped 5 bases and J dropped 4; count of bases not matched to a gene: 15. The CDR3 nucleotides read TGTGCCAGCAGCCCCCGCCGAGGACTAGCGGGAGGGCATGGGTACGAGCAGTACTTC. Protein: CASSPRRGLAGGHGYEQYF.

A note on this clonotype: Possible read error: a much larger clone is one base away. The chain's CDR3 is CASSYSTGKETQYF. The CDR3 DNA follows: TGTGCCAGCAGTTACTCGACAGGGAAAGAGACCCAGTACTTC. The chain carries TRBV6-2 or TRBV6-3 and TRBJ2-5; 7 bases agree with TRBD1. Trimming at V came to 0 bases and at J to 3 bases, leaving 1 base not matched to a gene. CDR1 is MNHEY, CDR2 SVGEGT, per germline. This CDR3 has 14 residues.

Only a few counts were recorded for this clonotype. J is TRBJ2-3 and V is TRBV6-2 or TRBV6-3; 10 bases align to TRBD2. Trimming cost V 6 bases and J 1 base; bases outside gene matches: 4. Germline CDR1 and CDR2: MNHEY and SVGEGT. The CDR3 sequence is 15 residues long. The CDR3: CASRNLAGGTDTQYF. The CDR3 DNA is TGTGCCAGCAGAAACCTAGCGGGAGGCACAGATACGCAGTATTTT.

This clonotype appeared a few times. The rearrangement links TRBV6-2 or TRBV6-3 to TRBJ2-1; 10 bases line up with TRBD2. J was trimmed by 2 bases and V by 7 bases; bases with no gene match: 5. Germline V CDR1 and CDR2: MNHEY, SVGEGT. The CDR3 sequence is 15 residues long. As DNA, the CDR3 is TGTGCCAGCAAACTAGCGGGGAGGACCTACAATGAGCAGTTCTTC. It codes for CASKLAGRTYNEQFF.

There are a few counts of this clonotype. V usage is TRBV4-1 and J usage is TRBJ2-7; TRBD1 is a possible D gene (6 bases). This CDR3 contains 17 residues. Germline assignment: CDR1 MGHRA and CDR2 YSYEKL. V was cut by 0 bases and J by 2 bases, with 17 bases left in between. In DNA, the CDR3 is TGCGCCAGCAGCCAAGAAGGTGCGCAGGGGACGACCTACGAGCAGTACTTC. Residues: CASSQEGAQGTTYEQYF.

This clonotype occurred many times. The genes are TRBV28 and TRBJ1-5, with TRBD1 identical over 7 bases. The CDR3 covers 14 residues. J was trimmed by 4 bases and V by 6 bases; bases with no gene match: 6. Germline V gene sequence: CDR1 MDHEN, CDR2 SYDVKM. CDR3 amino acids: CASSYDRENQPQHF. CDR3 nucleotides: TGTGCCAGCAGCTATGACAGGGAGAATCAGCCCCAGCATTTT. The whole variable domain, filled in from reference TRBV28 and TRBJ1-5, reads DVKVTQSSRYLVKRTGEKVFLECVQDMDHENMFWYRQDPGLGLRLIYFSYDVKMKEKGDIPEGYSVSREKKERFSLILESASTNQTSMYLCASSYDRENQPQHFGDGTRLSIL.

This clonotype was found a few times. This chain joins TRBV12-3 or TRBV12-4 and TRBJ2-2; D is uncertain. CDR3 length equals 14 residues. Trimming left V 7 bases short and J 1 base short, with 10 bases between. CDR3 protein: CASTILRNTGELFF. In DNA, the CDR3 is TGTGCCAGCACCATCTTGAGGAACACCGGGGAGCTGTTTTTT.

The chain combines TRBV5-1 with TRBJ2-1; TRBD2 is a possible D gene (6 bases). V was clipped by 0 bases and J by 9 bases, with 13 bases between them. CDR3 length: 14 residues. Per the germline V gene, CDR1 is SGHRS and CDR2 is YFSETQ. The CDR3 DNA sequence: TGCGCCAGCAGCTTGGCCATGTTAGCGGTTGAGCAGTTCTTC. It specifies CASSLAMLAVEQFF. Supplemented by reference TRBV5-1 and TRBJ2-1, the full variable domain reads KAGVTQTPRYLIKTRGQQVTLSCSPISGHRSVSWYQQTPGQGLQFLFEYFSETQRNKGNFPGRFSGRQFSNSRSEMNVSTLELGDSALYLCASSLAMLAVEQFFGPGTRLTVL.

The chain employs TRBV5-5 and TRBJ2-7; D might be TRBD1 (6 bases). Trimming removed 5 bases at V and 0 bases at J, with 15 bases between. Germline V gene data show CDR1 as SGHKS and CDR2 as YYEKEE (reference sequence). The CDR3 spans 15 residues. The CDR3 nucleotides read TGTGCCAGCAGTTACAGGGTTGGTTTCTCCTACGAGCAGTACTTC. Protein sequence: CASSYRVGFSYEQYF.

This clonotype turned up a few times. The genes are TRBV12-3 or TRBV12-4 and TRBJ1-4; 9 bases fit TRBD1. There are 15 residues in the CDR3. The trim removed 6 bases at V and 6 bases at J, leaving 8 bases unmatched. Here the CDR3 reads CASRDRGARDEKLFF. The CDR3 DNA reads TGTGCCAGCAGGGACAGGGGCGCCAGGGATGAAAAACTGTTTTTT.

This clonotype has a count of ten or more. The gene calls are TRBV5-1 and TRBJ2-1, with D possibly TRBD1 on 6 matching bases. CDR3 length: 13 residues. Trimming pared 4 bases from V and 5 bases from J, leaving 10 bases between. The germline V gene encodes CDR1 SGHRS and CDR2 YFSETQ. The CDR3 spells CASSQGTNNEQFF. CDR3 coding DNA: TGCGCCAGCAGCCAGGGGACAAACAATGAGCAGTTCTTC.

In this sample, this clonotype turned up a few times. V usage is TRBV5-1 and J usage is TRBJ2-1; D unresolved. The germline V and J ends were trimmed by 2 bases and 5 bases, with 8 bases remaining between them. In germline, CDR1 is SGHRS, CDR2 YFSETQ. The CDR3 has 13 amino acids. CDR3 protein: CASSFRRDNEQFF. The DNA for the CDR3 is TGCGCCAGCAGCTTCCGTCGGGACAATGAGCAGTTCTTC.